Listed below are T cell receptor beta chains from one sample, sequenced in a study of T-cell memory formation after mild COVID-19. Using its own MiXCR run on the 5' RACE reads, TCRdb lists one record per CDR3 protein. The sample lists roughly 410,000 distinct CDR3 sequences, 20% to 25% occurring once. The material sequenced was PBMCs or a T cell subset sorted from them (not recorded which). These receptors were taken from an adult woman who had mild COVID-19 (a few samples of this study predate the infection). Cell type and time point are not known. Both conserved end residues are part of each CDR3. The D gene is left open where the match is weak. Expanded clones are given a class, and other clones once, few, many or no size at all.

clone size: few; V gene: TRBV29-1; J gene: TRBJ2-3; D gene: TRBD2; CDR3 protein: CSALAATNTDTQYF; CDR3 DNA: TGCAGCGCCCTAGCGGCGACCAACACAGATACGCAGTATTTT
clone size: few; V gene: TRBV20-1; J gene: TRBJ2-1; D gene: .; CDR3 protein: CSASRDGFYNEQFF; CDR3 DNA: TGCAGTGCTTCCCGGGACGGGTTTTACAATGAGCAGTTCTTC
clone size: .; V gene: TRBV7-8; J gene: TRBJ2-3; D gene: .; CDR3 protein: CASSVGQAGDTQYF; CDR3 DNA: TGTGCCAGCAGCGTGGGGCAGGCTGGAGATACGCAGTATTTT
clone size: few; V gene: TRBV12-3/TRBV12-4; J gene: TRBJ2-7; D gene: .; CDR3 protein: CASREGHEQYF; CDR3 DNA: TGTGCCAGCAGGGAGGGGCACGAGCAGTACTTC
clone size: .; V gene: TRBV12-3/TRBV12-4; J gene: TRBJ2-2; D gene: .; CDR3 protein: CASSFGVRIGELFF; CDR3 DNA: TGTGCCAGCAGTTTTGGGGTGCGGATCGGGGAGCTGTTTTTT
clone size: few; V gene: TRBV12-3/TRBV12-4; J gene: TRBJ1-1; D gene: TRBD1; CDR3 protein: CASSTGALNTEAFF; CDR3 DNA: TGTGCCAGCAGTACAGGGGCCTTGAACACTGAAGCTTTCTTT
clone size: few; V gene: TRBV12-3/TRBV12-4; J gene: TRBJ1-1; D gene: .; CDR3 protein: CASTPVVGSSNTEAFF; CDR3 DNA: TGTGCCAGCACCCCCGTGGTAGGTTCCTCGAACACTGAAGCTTTCTTT
clone size: .; V gene: TRBV3-2; J gene: TRBJ2-5; D gene: .; CDR3 protein: CASSQGPDRGLEETQYF; CDR3 DNA: TGTGCCAGCAGCCAAGGGCCCGACAGGGGGCTTGAAGAGACCCAGTACTTC
clone size: .; V gene: TRBV12-3/TRBV12-4; J gene: TRBJ2-4; D gene: .; CDR3 protein: CASRGEGEGNIQYF; CDR3 DNA: TGTGCCAGCAGGGGCGAAGGGGAAGGAAACATTCAGTACTTC
clone size: few; V gene: TRBV7-2; J gene: TRBJ2-3; D gene: TRBD2; CDR3 protein: CASNLAGGPTDTQYF; CDR3 DNA: TGTGCCAGCAACTTGGCGGGAGGGCCGACAGATACGCAGTATTTT